Given below is one T cell receptor (beta chain) in context. Its matching antigen is unknown. The sample belongs to a study of Ad26.COV2.S vaccination and SARS-CoV-2 variants. Study results and caveats: Post-vaccination spike-specific CD8+ and CD4+ T cell responses reportedly had substantial breadth. The study found higher spike-specific TCR breadth in vaccine than placebo recipients.

The CDR3 has 14 residues. Germline lookup yields CDR1 ENHRY and CDR2 SYGVKD. The J segment lost 3 bases and the V segment lost 7 bases, leaving 8 bases of the junction unmatched. The table came from immunoSEQ multiplex PCR; TCRdb's copy has only in-frame clones and leaves some out. The sample carries 150,000 to 200,000 clones, around 85% recorded once. This sample comprised peripheral blood, obtained after recovery from COVID-19. The clonotype was recovered from a human donor who had recovered from COVID-19. This sequence joins TRBV10-3 and TRBJ1-2; 7 bases fit TRBD1. The CDR3 here is CAITAGQFDYGYTF. CDR3 coding DNA: TGTGCCATCACCGCGGGACAGTTTGACTATGGCTACACCTTC.